These T cell receptor beta chains were read from a single sample in a study of OX40 agonist ivuxolimab in advanced cancers. Sequenced by immunoSEQ multiplex PCR; TCRdb stores in-frame clones only, minus some. The table lists over 95,000 clones, about 91% of them singletons. The sample here was CD4+ or CD8+ T cells sorted from blood, taken in a trial of the OX40 agonist ivuxolimab. These TCRs come from an adult with an advanced solid tumor such as melanoma, head and neck, liver or kidney cancer. CDR3s include the opening cysteine and the closing phenylalanine or tryptophan. The order of the fields is clone size, V gene, J gene, D gene, CDR3 DNA, CDR3 protein. The D gene is left open where the match is weak. Some rows mark clone size as missing; the rest say once, few, many or name a class of expanded clone.

clone size: NA
V gene: TRBV6-1
J gene: TRBJ2-3
D gene: TRBD2
CDR3 DNA: TGTGCCAGCAGTGAAGGTAGACTAGCGGGAGGGTCAGATACGCAGTATTTT
CDR3 protein: CASSEGRLAGGSDTQYF

clone size: NA
V gene: TRBV20-1
J gene: TRBJ2-3
D gene: NA
CDR3 DNA: TGCAGTGCTAAGCAAAACACGCAGTATTTT
CDR3 protein: CSAKQNTQYF

clone size: NA
V gene: TRBV19
J gene: TRBJ2-7
D gene: TRBD2
CDR3 DNA: TGTGCCAGTAGTGGGCGGGAGGGACCCTACGAGCAGTACTTC
CDR3 protein: CASSGREGPYEQYF

clone size: NA
V gene: TRBV18
J gene: TRBJ2-7
D gene: TRBD2
CDR3 DNA: TGTGCCAGCTCACCAGGCGGGAGTACGGGCGAGCAGTACTTC
CDR3 protein: CASSPGGSTGEQYF

clone size: once
V gene: TRBV7-8
J gene: TRBJ2-1
D gene: TRBD2
CDR3 DNA: TGTGCCAGCAGCTTAGCTTATGGAACGACTAGCGGTATGGGGCAGTTCTTC
CDR3 protein: CASSLAYGTTSGMGQFF

clone size: NA
V gene: TRBV9
J gene: TRBJ2-6
D gene: NA
CDR3 DNA: TGTGCCAGCAGCGTAGTTCCCTCTGGGGCCAACGTCCTGACTTTC
CDR3 protein: CASSVVPSGANVLTF

clone size: NA
V gene: TRBV11-1
J gene: TRBJ2-5
D gene: NA
CDR3 DNA: TGTGCCAGCAGCAAAGAAATGGGGGGCCAAGAGACCCAGTACTTC
CDR3 protein: CASSKEMGGQETQYF

clone size: NA
V gene: TRBV5-5
J gene: TRBJ1-1
D gene: NA
CDR3 DNA: TGTGCCAGCAACTTCGATGGACCGTTGAACACTGAAGCTTTCTTT
CDR3 protein: CASNFDGPLNTEAFF

clone size: NA
V gene: TRBV10-3
J gene: TRBJ2-3
D gene: TRBD2
CDR3 DNA: TGTGCCATCAGTGAGGACGGACTAGACCCTTCGTATTTT
CDR3 protein: CAISEDGLDPSYF

clone size: NA
V gene: TRBV19
J gene: TRBJ2-1
D gene: NA
CDR3 DNA: TGTGCCAGTAGCGAAACAGGGAGCTCCTACAATGAGCAGTTCTTC
CDR3 protein: CASSETGSSYNEQFF

clone size: NA
V gene: TRBV30
J gene: TRBJ1-5
D gene: NA
CDR3 DNA: TGTGCCTGGAGTGTACAAGCCGATCAGCCCCAGCATTTT
CDR3 protein: CAWSVQADQPQHF

clone size: NA
V gene: TRBV7-8
J gene: TRBJ1-1
D gene: TRBD1
CDR3 DNA: TGTGCCAGCAGCTTAGGAAGGACAGGGGGCACTGAAGCTTTCTTT
CDR3 protein: CASSLGRTGGTEAFF

clone size: NA
V gene: TRBV5-1
J gene: TRBJ1-1
D gene: TRBD1
CDR3 DNA: TGCGCCAGCAGCTTGCTAACGAGGGGGCCGTTGAACACTGAAGCTTTCTTT
CDR3 protein: CASSLLTRGPLNTEAFF

clone size: once
V gene: TRBV28
J gene: TRBJ2-5
D gene: TRBD1
CDR3 DNA: TGTGCCAGCAGTTTAGGGCTCAGGGGGCAAGAGACCCAGTACTTC
CDR3 protein: CASSLGLRGQETQYF

clone size: NA
V gene: TRBV6-5
J gene: TRBJ2-1
D gene: NA
CDR3 DNA: TGTGCCAGCGCCGCCGGGACCTCTTTTGAGCAGTTCTTC
CDR3 protein: CASAAGTSFEQFF

clone size: NA
V gene: TRBV28
J gene: TRBJ1-5
D gene: NA
CDR3 DNA: TGTGCCAGCAGTTGGGGGGGCAATCAGCCCCAGCATTTT
CDR3 protein: CASSWGGNQPQHF

clone size: NA
V gene: TRBV27
J gene: TRBJ2-1
D gene: TRBD2
CDR3 DNA: TGTGCCAGCATCGTTCTAGCGGCCACTTGGAATGAGCAGTTCTTC
CDR3 protein: CASIVLAATWNEQFF

clone size: NA
V gene: TRBV5-5
J gene: TRBJ2-5
D gene: TRBD2
CDR3 DNA: TGTGCCAGCAGCCCATTAGCGGGAGGGCGGGGGGAGACCCAGTACTTC
CDR3 protein: CASSPLAGGRGETQYF

clone size: NA
V gene: TRBV6-5
J gene: TRBJ1-5
D gene: NA
CDR3 DNA: TGTGCCAGCAGTTACTCGGCAGGGGTTGATCAGCCCCAGCATTTT
CDR3 protein: CASSYSAGVDQPQHF

clone size: NA
V gene: TRBV10-2
J gene: TRBJ2-5
D gene: TRBD1
CDR3 DNA: TGCGCCAGCAGGGACAGGAAAGAGACCCAGTACTTC
CDR3 protein: CASRDRKETQYF

clone size: NA
V gene: TRBV29-1
J gene: TRBJ2-5
D gene: TRBD1
CDR3 DNA: TGCAGCGTAGGGACAGGGACAGAGACCCAGTACTTC
CDR3 protein: CSVGTGTETQYF

clone size: NA
V gene: TRBV6-6
J gene: TRBJ1-6
D gene: TRBD1
CDR3 DNA: TGTGCCAGCAGTTACCGGGACAGTAATTCACCCCTCCACTTT
CDR3 protein: CASSYRDSNSPLHF

clone size: NA
V gene: TRBV7-2
J gene: TRBJ2-5
D gene: NA
CDR3 DNA: TGTGCCAGCAGCTTACAAGCAGTAGGAGAGACCCAGTACTTC
CDR3 protein: CASSLQAVGETQYF

clone size: NA
V gene: TRBV11-2
J gene: TRBJ2-7
D gene: TRBD1
CDR3 DNA: TGTGCCAGCAGCCACTTCCCCCGGCGAGGGGGCGTTCACGAGCAGTACTTC
CDR3 protein: CASSHFPRRGGVHEQYF

clone size: NA
V gene: TRBV5-1
J gene: TRBJ2-5
D gene: TRBD2
CDR3 DNA: TGCGCCAGCAGCTCGTTGGGACTAGCGGGACAAGAGACCCAGTACTTC
CDR3 protein: CASSSLGLAGQETQYF

clone size: NA
V gene: TRBV30
J gene: TRBJ1-5
D gene: NA
CDR3 DNA: TGTGCCTGGAGTCAGAGGGGGAGCTTCAATCAGCCCCAGCATTTT
CDR3 protein: CAWSQRGSFNQPQHF

clone size: NA
V gene: TRBV6-5
J gene: TRBJ1-1
D gene: NA
CDR3 DNA: TGTGCCAGCAGTTACTCCGGCCTAGAAGCTTTCTTT
CDR3 protein: CASSYSGLEAFF

clone size: NA
V gene: TRBV4-1
J gene: TRBJ1-2
D gene: NA
CDR3 DNA: TGCGCCAGCAGCCAAGGGGTTAACTATGGCTACACCTTC
CDR3 protein: CASSQGVNYGYTF

clone size: NA
V gene: TRBV4-2
J gene: TRBJ2-7
D gene: TRBD1
CDR3 DNA: TGTGCCAGCAGCCTTGAGGGACAGGGATACTACGAGCAGTACTTC
CDR3 protein: CASSLEGQGYYEQYF

clone size: NA
V gene: TRBV2
J gene: TRBJ1-5
D gene: NA
CDR3 DNA: TGTGCCAGCACTGTACAGCCGAATCAGCCCCAGCATTTT
CDR3 protein: CASTVQPNQPQHF

clone size: once
V gene: TRBV5-1
J gene: TRBJ2-1
D gene: TRBD1
CDR3 DNA: TGCGCCAGCAGCTCGACAGGGGGGTCGGATGAGCAGTTCTTC
CDR3 protein: CASSSTGGSDEQFF

clone size: NA
V gene: TRBV11-2
J gene: TRBJ2-2
D gene: TRBD2
CDR3 DNA: TGTGCCAGCAGCAAGCTGCCCACTAGCGGGAGTTCCGGGGAGCTGTTTTTT
CDR3 protein: CASSKLPTSGSSGELFF

clone size: once
V gene: TRBV11-2
J gene: TRBJ1-3
D gene: TRBD1
CDR3 DNA: TGTGCCAGCAGCATAACCGACAGGGGTGGAAACACCATATATTTT
CDR3 protein: CASSITDRGGNTIYF

clone size: NA
V gene: TRBV6-6
J gene: TRBJ2-5
D gene: TRBD1
CDR3 DNA: TGTGCCAGCAGAGAGACAGGGGCGGGGGAGACCCAGTACTTC
CDR3 protein: CASRETGAGETQYF

clone size: NA
V gene: TRBV9
J gene: TRBJ2-1
D gene: TRBD2
CDR3 DNA: TGTGCCAGCAGCCCCTCGACTAGCGGGAGAGAGGCTTACAATGAGCAGTTCTTC
CDR3 protein: CASSPSTSGREAYNEQFF

clone size: NA
V gene: TRBV7-2
J gene: TRBJ2-2
D gene: NA
CDR3 DNA: TGTGCCAGCAGCTTACTCACCGGGGAGCTGTTTTTT
CDR3 protein: CASSLLTGELFF

clone size: NA
V gene: TRBV6-1
J gene: TRBJ2-7
D gene: TRBD2
CDR3 DNA: TGTGCCAGCAGTGACCCTCGCGGGAGATTCTACGAGCAGTACTTC
CDR3 protein: CASSDPRGRFYEQYF

clone size: NA
V gene: TRBV5-1
J gene: TRBJ1-3
D gene: NA
CDR3 DNA: TGCGCCAGCAGCTTGGAGACGTTGAACTCTGGAAACACCATATATTTT
CDR3 protein: CASSLETLNSGNTIYF

clone size: NA
V gene: TRBV28
J gene: TRBJ1-3
D gene: TRBD1
CDR3 DNA: TGTGCCACCAGACAGGGTTCTGGAAACACCATATATTTT
CDR3 protein: CATRQGSGNTIYF

clone size: NA
V gene: TRBV7-2
J gene: TRBJ2-7
D gene: TRBD2
CDR3 DNA: TGTGCCAGCAGCCCCCGGATAGCGGGTTCCTACGAGCAGTACTTC
CDR3 protein: CASSPRIAGSYEQYF